These 26 T cell receptor beta chains were all obtained from the same sample, sequenced in a study of T cells in Graves' hyperthyroidism and ophthalmopathy. RNA transcripts yielded amplified TCR beta CDR3 regions. Using the HTBI primer set, a first-round RT-PCR was run on the TCR CDR3. MiXCR, run by TCRdb on the multiplex PCR reads, gives a single entry per CDR3 protein. The sample gives approximately 690,000 distinct CDR3 sequences, 13% to 15% of which show up once; approximately 12% is in the top ten. Input material: blood. The source of these receptors is a woman between 45 and 60 years old with Graves' ophthalmopathy.

This clonotype was seen only a few times. The chain employs TRBV7-6 and TRBJ1-2; TRBD1 matches at 9 bases. V lost 5 bases, J lost 3 bases, and 7 bases stayed unmatched. The germline V gene encodes CDR1 SGHVS and CDR2 FNYEAQ. This CDR3 contains 15 residues. CDR3 loop: CASSPGDRDYYGYTF. As DNA, the CDR3 is TGTGCCAGCAGCCCCGGGGACAGGGATTACTATGGCTACACCTTC.

This clonotype has at least ten counts. This chain uses TRBV6-2 or TRBV6-3 with TRBJ2-1; possibly TRBD1 for D (6 bases). With 6 bases removed from V and 0 bases from J, the gap between germline ends came to 18 bases. Germline V gene data show CDR1 as MNHEY and CDR2 as SVGEGT. The CDR3 totals 17 residues. This chain's CDR3 is CASSYARGHLSYNEQFF. CDR3 DNA sequence: TGTGCCAGCAGCTACGCACGGGGACACCTCTCCTACAATGAGCAGTTCTTC.

The chain employs TRBV4-2 and TRBJ2-3; the D gene is possibly TRBD2 (6 bases). The CDR3 spans 16 residues. CDR1 LGHNA and CDR2 YNFKEQ come from the germline V gene. Deletions cut 1 base from V and 4 bases from J, with 15 bases between. The CDR3 spells CASSQVTAGMADTQYF. The CDR3 coding sequence is TGTGCCAGCAGCCAAGTAACGGCGGGAATGGCAGATACGCAGTATTTT.

In its sample, this clonotype was seen a few times. The rearrangement uses TRBV28 and TRBJ1-2; D not resolved. Deletions cut 4 bases from V and 5 bases from J, with 8 bases between. The CDR3 contains 12 residues. CDR1 MDHEN and CDR2 SYDVKM come from the germline V gene. The CDR3 loop reads CASSSVPYGYTF. CDR3 DNA sequence: TGTGCCAGCAGTTCCGTGCCTTATGGCTACACCTTC.

In this sample, this clonotype turned up many times. The chain couples TRBV20-1 to TRBJ2-3, with D maybe TRBD2 (5 bases). The CDR3 is made up of 12 amino acids. Per germline, CDR1 DFQATT and CDR2 SNEGSKA (reference sequence). Trimming cost V 4 bases and J 6 bases, with 11 bases left between them. The CDR3 nucleotides read TGCAGTGCTAACAGCGAGGGTGATACGCAGTATTTT. Amino acid sequence: CSANSEGDTQYF.

In this sample, this clonotype turned up many times. Just one base apart from a much larger clone, this may be a read error. This chain uses TRBV3-1 with TRBJ2-3; maybe TRBD2 (6 bases). Trimming pared 3 bases from V and 9 bases from J, leaving 19 bases between. The germline V gene encodes CDR1 LGHDT and CDR2 YNNKEL (reference sequence). The CDR3 has 15 amino acids. CDR3 nucleotide sequence: TGTGCCAGCAGCCATCCCACTTTGGGCGGGGACACGCAGTATTTT. Translated, it gives CASSHPTLGGDTQYF.

This clonotype came up many times. The chain couples TRBV9 to TRBJ1-5; unclear D gene. The CDR3 is 13 residues long. V lost 2 bases, J lost 7 bases, and 10 bases lay in between. Per germline, CDR1 SGDLS and CDR2 YYNGEE. For the CDR3, the DNA is TGTGCCAGCAGCGTGGGTTGGGGACAGCCCCAGCATTTT. This encodes CASSVGWGQPQHF.

There are many counts of this clonotype. V and J are TRBV20-1 and TRBJ2-1, with 12 bases aligning to TRBD2. The ends lost 5 bases at V and 5 bases at J; junction bases unmatched: 4. CDR1 and CDR2 (germline): DFQATT, SNEGSKA (reference sequence). The CDR3 length is 14 residues. The CDR3 DNA sequence: TGCAGTGCTCGCCCTAGCGGGAGGGACAATGAGCAGTTCTTC. Its translation is CSARPSGRDNEQFF.

This clonotype was observed many times. The genes are TRBV3-1 and TRBJ1-2; D might be TRBD1 (5 bases). Deletions cut 5 bases from V and 2 bases from J, with 12 bases between. The CDR3 covers 14 residues. The V gene's germline CDR1 is LGHDT and CDR2 YNNKEL (reference sequence). The CDR3 sequence: CASSYRTLNYGYTF. CDR3 DNA sequence: TGTGCCAGCAGCTATCGGACACTCAACTATGGCTACACCTTC.

The chain has TRBV12-3 or TRBV12-4 and TRBJ1-2; D uncertain. The CDR3 runs 15 residues. The germline V and J ends were trimmed by 2 bases and 4 bases, with 14 bases remaining between them. The CDR3 here is CASSLSPLSPYGYTF. CDR3 in DNA: TGTGCCAGCAGTTTAAGCCCTCTTTCGCCCTATGGCTACACCTTC.

This clonotype showed up many times. The chain is built from TRBV5-1 and TRBJ2-2; TRBD1 matches at 7 bases. The CDR3 has 16 amino acids. With V trimmed by 5 bases and J by 1 base, 8 bases remained unmatched. Germline loops: CDR1 SGHRS, CDR2 YFSETQ. Here the CDR3 reads CASRRGQSVNTGELFF. The CDR3 region has the DNA TGCGCCAGCAGGAGGGGACAGTCAGTGAACACCGGGGAGCTGTTTTTT.

This clonotype was recorded a few times. The V call is TRBV5-6, the J call TRBJ2-5; D not certain. The CDR3 runs 14 residues. Germline V gene data show CDR1 as SGHDT and CDR2 as YYEEEE. Trimming removed 0 bases from V and 2 bases from J, with 8 bases in between. This CDR3 reads CASSLDLGQETQYF. DNA for the CDR3: TGTGCCAGCAGCTTGGACCTAGGGCAAGAGACCCAGTACTTC.

This clonotype was counted ten times or more. The rearrangement joins TRBV28 to TRBJ2-3; weak D call: TRBD2 (6 bases). The germline gives CDR1 MDHEN, CDR2 SYDVKM. V dropped 5 bases and J dropped 6 bases, with 15 bases sitting between them. The CDR3 extends over 14 amino acids. The CDR3 is CASSGGLPRDTQYF. The CDR3 coding sequence is TGTGCCAGCAGTGGGGGACTGCCTCGGGATACGCAGTATTTT.

The sample holds many counts of this clonotype. The genes are TRBV7-2 and TRBJ1-2, with D unresolved. The germline CDR1 and CDR2 sequences are SGHTA and FQGNSA. The CDR3 extends over 12 amino acids. The germline V and J ends were trimmed by 0 bases and 4 bases, with 3 bases remaining between them. The CDR3 DNA sequence: TGTGCCAGCAGCTTAGCATCCTATGGCTACACCTTC. Translation gives CASSLASYGYTF.

This clonotype was observed many times. The V call is TRBV20-1, the J call TRBJ2-1; the match to TRBD2 covers 7 bases. The CDR3 is made up of 14 amino acids. After removal of 2 bases from V and 1 base from J, the junction contained 2 bases not matched to a gene. Germline-derived CDR1 and CDR2 are DFQATT and SNEGSKA (reference sequence). The CDR3 here is CSARLLASYNEQFF. CDR3 bases: TGCAGTGCTAGATTACTAGCGTCCTACAATGAGCAGTTCTTC.

This clonotype was counted many times. This chain joins TRBV7-6 and TRBJ2-4, with TRBD1 matching 9 bases. Germline V lookup: CDR1 SGHVS, CDR2 FNYEAQ. J lost 7 bases, V lost 5 bases, and 9 bases had no gene match. The CDR3 is 15 residues long. CDR3 sequence: CASSPMEGQGNIQYF. In DNA form, the CDR3 reads TGTGCCAGCAGCCCAATGGAGGGACAGGGCAACATTCAGTACTTC.

The V gene is TRBV4-1, the J gene TRBJ2-1; 12 bases are shared with TRBD2. V was pared by 0 bases and J by 4 bases, with 7 bases of the junction left unmatched. Germline CDR1 is MGHRA and CDR2 is YSYEKL. The CDR3 runs 18 residues. CDR3 in DNA: TGCGCCAGCAGCCAAGAACGGACTAGCGGGAATTTGTACAATGAGCAGTTCTTC. It is translated as CASSQERTSGNLYNEQFF.

This clonotype came up a few times. This chain joins TRBV19 and TRBJ2-3; D call uncertain. The CDR3 has 11 amino acids. Germline loops: CDR1 LNHDA, CDR2 SQIVND (reference sequence). Trimming left V 8 bases short and J 2 bases short, with 5 bases between. The CDR3 sequence is CASGVTDTQYF. The DNA of the CDR3 is TGTGCCAGTGGTGTCACAGATACGCAGTATTTT.

This clonotype was seen more than once but under ten times. The V call is TRBV4-3, the J call TRBJ2-7; tentatively, D is TRBD2 (6 bases). This CDR3 is built from 14 residues. Germline V gives CDR1 LGHNA, CDR2 YSLEER. The germline V and J ends were trimmed by 4 bases and 5 bases, with 15 bases remaining between them. In nucleotides, the CDR3 is TGCGCCAGCAGCCTGGCAGGGAGGACCCACGAGCAGTACTTC. Its protein is CASSLAGRTHEQYF.

This clonotype showed up many times. The chain is built from TRBV5-1 and TRBJ2-7; D uncertain. Trimming shortened V by 0 bases and J by 9 bases, and 19 bases separated the two germline ends. CDR3 length: 15 residues. Germline CDR1 SGHRS, CDR2 YFSETQ. CDR3 amino acids: CASSLDGRPTTLQYF. CDR3 nucleotides: TGCGCCAGCAGCTTGGACGGGCGGCCCACTACGCTGCAGTACTTC.

The chain employs TRBV4-3 and TRBJ1-3; D is unresolved. The CDR3 totals 12 residues. CDR1 LGHNA and CDR2 YSLEER come from the germline V gene. Trimming cost V 5 bases and J 2 bases, with 4 bases left between them. CDR3 residues: CASSSTGNTIYF. In DNA, the CDR3 is TGCGCCAGCAGCTCGACTGGAAACACCATATATTTT.

The sample holds many counts of this clonotype. The chain employs TRBV7-6 and TRBJ2-1, with 7 positions matching TRBD2. Trimming at V came to 5 bases and at J to 9 bases, leaving 13 bases not matched to a gene. The germline V gene has CDR1 SGHVS and CDR2 FNYEAQ. The CDR3 has 15 amino acids. CDR3 in amino acids: CASSRVREEWGEQFF. In nucleotides, the CDR3 is TGTGCCAGCAGCCGTGTTCGGGAGGAATGGGGTGAGCAGTTCTTC. Based on the CDR3 plus reference TRBV7-6 and TRBJ2-1, the full variable domain is GAGVSQSPRYKVTKRGQDVALRCDPISGHVSLYWYRQALGQGPEFLTYFNYEAQQDKSGLPNDRFSAERPEGSISTLTIQRTEQRDSAMYRCASSRVREEWGEQFFGPGTRLTVL.

V and J are TRBV19 and TRBJ1-1, with D unclear. This CDR3 contains 14 residues. Germline V CDR1 and CDR2: LNHDA, SQIVND (reference sequence). V was pared by 7 bases and J by 8 bases, with 20 bases between. CDR3 protein: CASTEYGREEEAFF. The DNA for the CDR3 is TGTGCCAGTACGGAATATGGACGGGAGGAAGAAGCTTTCTTT. Drawing the rest from reference TRBV19 and TRBJ1-1, the complete variable domain is DGGITQSPKYLFRKEGQNVTLSCEQNLNHDAMYWYRQDPGQGLRLIYYSQIVNDFQKGDIAEGYSVSREKKESFPLTVTSAQKNPTAFYLCASTEYGREEEAFFGQGTRLTVV.

This clonotype was found many times. This chain links TRBV28 with TRBJ2-7; no clear D. The V end was cut by 5 bases, the J end by 4 bases, with 6 bases between. This CDR3 is 11 amino acids long. Per germline, CDR1 MDHEN and CDR2 SYDVKM. CDR3 amino acids: CASSNIYEQYF. CDR3 in DNA: TGTGCCAGCAGTAACATATACGAGCAGTACTTC.

The chain couples TRBV28 to TRBJ2-2, with D uncertain. Germline V CDR1 and CDR2: MDHEN, SYDVKM. The CDR3 totals 16 residues. Trimming stripped 6 bases from V and 3 bases from J, with 17 bases between. In nucleotides, the CDR3 is TGTGCCAGCAGACCAGCCGTAGACACCTACACCGGGGAGCTGTTTTTT. This translates into CASRPAVDTYTGELFF.

This clonotype has only one observation. In this CDR3 the conserved last residue, phenylalanine or tryptophan, is missing, so a read error is likely. The CDR3 sequence is CASSFRPSGPPTDTQYL. The CDR3 region has the DNA TGTGCCAGCAGCTTTAGGCCTAGCGGGCCCCCCACAGATACGCAGTATCTT. The chain has TRBV5-5 and TRBJ2-3, with 8 bases fitting TRBD2. This CDR3 region has 17 residues. Losses at the gene ends were 2 bases for V and 2 bases for J; bases not matched to a gene: 10. Germline assignment: CDR1 SGHKS and CDR2 YYEKEE (reference sequence).